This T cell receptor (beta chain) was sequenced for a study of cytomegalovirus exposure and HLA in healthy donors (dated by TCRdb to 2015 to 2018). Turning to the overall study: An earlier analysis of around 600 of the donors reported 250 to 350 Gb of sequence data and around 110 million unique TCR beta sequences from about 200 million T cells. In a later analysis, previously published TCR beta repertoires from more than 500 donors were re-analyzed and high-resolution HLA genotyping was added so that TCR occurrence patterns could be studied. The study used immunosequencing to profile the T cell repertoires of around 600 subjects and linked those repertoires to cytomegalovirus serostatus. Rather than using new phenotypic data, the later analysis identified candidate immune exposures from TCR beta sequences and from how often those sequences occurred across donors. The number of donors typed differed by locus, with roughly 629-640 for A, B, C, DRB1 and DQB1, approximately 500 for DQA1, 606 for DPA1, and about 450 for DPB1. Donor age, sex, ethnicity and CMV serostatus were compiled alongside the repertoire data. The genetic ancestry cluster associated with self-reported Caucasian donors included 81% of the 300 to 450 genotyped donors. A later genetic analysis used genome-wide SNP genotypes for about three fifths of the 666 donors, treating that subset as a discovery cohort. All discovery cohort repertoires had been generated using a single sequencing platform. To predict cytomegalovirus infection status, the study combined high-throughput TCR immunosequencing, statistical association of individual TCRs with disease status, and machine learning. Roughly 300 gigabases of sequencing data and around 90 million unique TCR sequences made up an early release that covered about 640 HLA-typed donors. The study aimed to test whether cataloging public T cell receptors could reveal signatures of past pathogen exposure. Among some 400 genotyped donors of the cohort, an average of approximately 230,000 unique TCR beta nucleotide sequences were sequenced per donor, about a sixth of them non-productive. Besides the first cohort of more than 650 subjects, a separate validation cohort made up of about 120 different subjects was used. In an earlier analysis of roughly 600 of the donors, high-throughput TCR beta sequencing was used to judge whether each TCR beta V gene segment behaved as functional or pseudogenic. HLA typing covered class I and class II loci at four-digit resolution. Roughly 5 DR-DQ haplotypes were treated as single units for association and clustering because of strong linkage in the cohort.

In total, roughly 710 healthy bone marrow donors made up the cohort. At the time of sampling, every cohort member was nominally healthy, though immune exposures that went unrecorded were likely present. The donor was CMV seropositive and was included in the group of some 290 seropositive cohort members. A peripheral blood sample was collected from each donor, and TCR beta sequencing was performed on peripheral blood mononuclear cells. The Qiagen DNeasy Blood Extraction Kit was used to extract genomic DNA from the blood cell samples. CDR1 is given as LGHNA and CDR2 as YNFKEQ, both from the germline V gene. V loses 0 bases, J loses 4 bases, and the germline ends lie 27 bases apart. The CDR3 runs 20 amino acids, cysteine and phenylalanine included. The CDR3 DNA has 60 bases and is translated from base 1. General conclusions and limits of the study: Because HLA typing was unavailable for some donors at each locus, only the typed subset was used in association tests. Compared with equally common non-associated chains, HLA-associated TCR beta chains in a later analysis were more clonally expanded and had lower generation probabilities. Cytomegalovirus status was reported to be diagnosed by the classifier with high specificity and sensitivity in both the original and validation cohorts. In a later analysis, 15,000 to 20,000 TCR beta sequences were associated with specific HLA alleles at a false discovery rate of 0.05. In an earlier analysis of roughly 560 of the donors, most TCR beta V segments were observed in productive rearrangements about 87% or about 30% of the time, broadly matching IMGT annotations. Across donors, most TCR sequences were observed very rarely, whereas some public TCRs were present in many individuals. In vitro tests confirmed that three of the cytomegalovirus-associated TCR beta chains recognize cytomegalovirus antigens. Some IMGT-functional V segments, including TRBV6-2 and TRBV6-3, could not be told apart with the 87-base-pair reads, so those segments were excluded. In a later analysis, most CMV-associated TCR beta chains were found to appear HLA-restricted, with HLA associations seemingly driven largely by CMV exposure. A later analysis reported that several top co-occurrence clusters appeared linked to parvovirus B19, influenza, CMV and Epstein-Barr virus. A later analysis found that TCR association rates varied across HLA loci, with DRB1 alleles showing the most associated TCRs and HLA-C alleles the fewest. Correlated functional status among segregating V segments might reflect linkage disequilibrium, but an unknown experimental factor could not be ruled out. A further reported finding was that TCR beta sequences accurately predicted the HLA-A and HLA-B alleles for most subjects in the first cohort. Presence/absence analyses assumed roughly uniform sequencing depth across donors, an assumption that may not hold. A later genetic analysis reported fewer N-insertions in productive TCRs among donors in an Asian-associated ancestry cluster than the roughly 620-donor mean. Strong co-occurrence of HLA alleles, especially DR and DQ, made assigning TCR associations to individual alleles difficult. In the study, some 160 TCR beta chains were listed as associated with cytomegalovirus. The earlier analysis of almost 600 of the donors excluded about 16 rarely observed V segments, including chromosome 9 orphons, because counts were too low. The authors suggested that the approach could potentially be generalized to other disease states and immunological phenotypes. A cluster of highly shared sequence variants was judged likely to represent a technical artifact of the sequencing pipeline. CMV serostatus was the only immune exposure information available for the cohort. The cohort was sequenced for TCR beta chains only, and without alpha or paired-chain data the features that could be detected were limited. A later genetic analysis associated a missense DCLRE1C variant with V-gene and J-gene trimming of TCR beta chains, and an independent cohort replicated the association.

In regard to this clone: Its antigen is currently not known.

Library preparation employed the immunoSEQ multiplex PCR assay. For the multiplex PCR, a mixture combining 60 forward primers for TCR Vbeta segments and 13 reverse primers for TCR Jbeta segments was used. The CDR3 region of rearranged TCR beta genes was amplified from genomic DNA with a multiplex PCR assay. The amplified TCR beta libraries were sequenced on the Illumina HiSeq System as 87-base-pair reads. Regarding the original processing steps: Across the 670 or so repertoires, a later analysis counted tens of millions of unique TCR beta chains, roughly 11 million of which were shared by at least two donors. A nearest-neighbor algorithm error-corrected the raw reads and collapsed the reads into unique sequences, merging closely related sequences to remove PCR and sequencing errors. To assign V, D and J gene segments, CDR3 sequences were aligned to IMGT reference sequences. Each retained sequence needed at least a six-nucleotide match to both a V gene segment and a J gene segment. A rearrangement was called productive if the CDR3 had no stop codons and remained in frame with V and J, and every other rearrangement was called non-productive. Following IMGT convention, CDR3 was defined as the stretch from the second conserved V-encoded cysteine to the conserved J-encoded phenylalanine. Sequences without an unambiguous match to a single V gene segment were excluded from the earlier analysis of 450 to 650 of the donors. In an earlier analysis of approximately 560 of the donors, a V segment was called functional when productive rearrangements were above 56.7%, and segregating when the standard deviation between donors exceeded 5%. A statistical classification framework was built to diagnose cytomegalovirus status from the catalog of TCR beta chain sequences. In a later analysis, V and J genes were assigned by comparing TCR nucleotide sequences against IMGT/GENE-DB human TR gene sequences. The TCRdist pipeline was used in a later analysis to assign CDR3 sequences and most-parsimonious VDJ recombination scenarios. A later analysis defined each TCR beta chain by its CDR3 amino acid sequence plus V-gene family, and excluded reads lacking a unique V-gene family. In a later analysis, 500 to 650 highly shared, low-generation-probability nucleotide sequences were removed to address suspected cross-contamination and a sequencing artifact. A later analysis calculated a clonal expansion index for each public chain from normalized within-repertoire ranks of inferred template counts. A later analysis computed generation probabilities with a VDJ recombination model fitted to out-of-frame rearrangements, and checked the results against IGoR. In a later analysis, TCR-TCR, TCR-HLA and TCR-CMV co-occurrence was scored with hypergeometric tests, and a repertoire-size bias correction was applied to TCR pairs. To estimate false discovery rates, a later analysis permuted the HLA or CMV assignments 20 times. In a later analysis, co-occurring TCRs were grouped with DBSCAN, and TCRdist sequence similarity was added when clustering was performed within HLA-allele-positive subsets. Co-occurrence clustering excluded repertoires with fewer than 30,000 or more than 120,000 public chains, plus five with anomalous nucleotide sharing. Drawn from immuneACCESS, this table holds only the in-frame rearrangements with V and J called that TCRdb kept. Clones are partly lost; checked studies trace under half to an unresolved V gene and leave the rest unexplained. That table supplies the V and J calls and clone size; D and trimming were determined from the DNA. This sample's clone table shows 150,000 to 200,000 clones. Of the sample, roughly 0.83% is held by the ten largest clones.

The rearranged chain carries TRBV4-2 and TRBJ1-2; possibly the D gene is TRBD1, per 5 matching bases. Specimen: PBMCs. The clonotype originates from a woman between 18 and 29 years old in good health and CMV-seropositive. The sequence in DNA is TGTGCCAGCAGCCAAGAGGGGCTTCGCTTGAGGCTAGCGCTGTTCTATGGCTACACCTTC. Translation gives CASSQEGLRLRLALFYGYTF.